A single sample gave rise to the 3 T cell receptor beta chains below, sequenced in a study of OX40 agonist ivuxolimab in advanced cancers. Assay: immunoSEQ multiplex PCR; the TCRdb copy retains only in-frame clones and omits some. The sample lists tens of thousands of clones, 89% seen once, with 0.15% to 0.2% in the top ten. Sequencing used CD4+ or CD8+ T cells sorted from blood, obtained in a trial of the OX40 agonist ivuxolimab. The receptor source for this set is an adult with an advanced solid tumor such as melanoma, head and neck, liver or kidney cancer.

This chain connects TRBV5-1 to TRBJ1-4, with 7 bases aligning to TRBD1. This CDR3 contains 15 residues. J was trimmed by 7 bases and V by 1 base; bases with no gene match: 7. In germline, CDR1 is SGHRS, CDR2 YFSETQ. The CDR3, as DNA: TGCGCCAGCAGCTTGTCGACAGGGCCTAGTGAAAAACTGTTTTTT. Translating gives CASSLSTGPSEKLFF.

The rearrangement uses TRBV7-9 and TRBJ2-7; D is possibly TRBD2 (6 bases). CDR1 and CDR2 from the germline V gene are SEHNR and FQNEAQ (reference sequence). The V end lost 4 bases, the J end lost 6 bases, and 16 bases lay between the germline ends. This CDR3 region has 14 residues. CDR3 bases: TGTGCCAGCAGCTCCGGGACTTCAGCCAGCGAGCAGTACTTC. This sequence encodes CASSSGTSASEQYF.

This CDR3 is CASSPRGDTEAFF. The CDR3 bases are TGTGCCAGCAGCCCTCGCGGGGACACTGAAGCTTTCTTT. The chain joins TRBV5-8 to TRBJ1-1; no firm D call. Trimming took 4 bases from V and 3 from J, leaving 10 bases between them. This CDR3 contains 13 residues. Germline V gene sequence: CDR1 SGHTS, CDR2 YDEGEE.